This T cell receptor beta chain stems from a study of cytomegalovirus exposure and HLA in healthy donors. Looking at the study overall: Within the Caucasian-associated ancestry cluster were 81% of the 398 genotyped donors.

The CDR3 is 16 residues long. The J segment lost 3 bases and the V segment lost 2 bases, leaving 8 bases of the junction unmatched. The germline gives CDR1 SGDLS, CDR2 YYNGEE. The PCR was carried out with 60 Vbeta primers and 13 Jbeta primers. Method: immunoSEQ multiplex PCR; TCRdb's copy keeps in-frame clones and lacks some. The repertoire holds 200,000 to 250,000 clones, with 79% as singletons. What was sequenced was PBMCs. The chain couples TRBV9 to TRBJ2-3; the match to TRBD2 covers 8 bases. The receptor comes from a middle-aged man in good health and CMV-seronegative. The CDR3 nucleotides read TGTGCCAGCAGCGTTTTTTCGGGACTAGGTACAGATACGCAGTATTTT. Translating it yields CASSVFSGLGTDTQYF.